These 10 T cell receptor beta chains were sequenced from one sample in a study of blood T cell repertoires in COVID-19. Here immunoSEQ multiplex PCR was the method, and the copy in TCRdb shows in-frame clones only, minus some. The table includes approximately 250,000 clones, about nine tenths detected once. What was sequenced was peripheral blood. Every receptor here comes from a man aged 35 to 55 with active or convalescent COVID-19.

This clone has a count of ten or more. The CDR3 region has the DNA TGTGCCAGCAGCGGGGGACTGACTGGCTACACCTTC. Translation: CASSGGLTGYTF. The chain recombines TRBV9 with TRBJ1-2, with D possibly matching TRBD1 (5 bases). This CDR3 has 12 amino acids. Per germline, CDR1 SGDLS and CDR2 YYNGEE. V lost 3 bases to trimming and J lost 7 bases, with 10 bases between them. The full variable domain, in which reference TRBV9 and TRBJ1-2 provide the parts outside the CDR3, is DSGVTQTPKHLITATGQRVTLRCSPRSGDLSVYWYQQSLDQGLQFLIQYYNGEERAKGNILERFSAQQFPDLHSELNLSSLELGDSALYFCASSGGLTGYTFGSGTRLTVV.

The chain carries TRBV7-9 and TRBJ1-3, with D perhaps TRBD1 (5 bases). The ends were cut back, 5 bases at V and 6 bases at J, with 14 bases in the middle. CDR3 length equals 14 residues. Germline CDR1 SEHNR, CDR2 FQNEAQ (reference sequence). In DNA form, the CDR3 reads TGTGCCAGCAGCCCGCGGACAAGCCAAAACACCATATATTTT. It specifies CASSPRTSQNTIYF.

This clone was recorded only once. The chain carries TRBV3-1 (or the pseudogene TRBV3-2) and TRBJ1-5; a weak D match, TRBD1 (5 bases). The CDR3 runs to 15 residues. The V end was cut by 0 bases, the J end by 9 bases, with 15 bases between. Germline V gene lookup returns CDR1 LGHDT and CDR2 YNNKEL (reference sequence). CDR3 protein: CASSQDQGAGRPQHF. CDR3 coding DNA: TGTGCCAGCAGCCAAGATCAGGGCGCGGGGCGGCCCCAGCATTTT.

The rearrangement links TRBV21-1 to TRBJ2-7; TRBD1 reflects the table's D call only, with no check against the DNA. TRBV21-1 is a listed pseudogene. This CDR3 spans 22 amino acids. CDR3: CASSHTPRQGDPDFLPYYEQYF. For the CDR3, the DNA is TGTGCCAGCAGCCACACGCCCCGCCAGGGGGATCCCGATTTTCTTCCCTACTACGAGCAGTACTTC.

The genes are TRBV6-5 and TRBJ2-2; D remains unclear. CDR3 length: 14 residues. The V and J ends lost 6 bases and 6 bases respectively, with 14 bases between them. Looked up from germline, CDR1 is MNHEY and CDR2 is SVGAGI. CDR3 region: CASRPNLSAGELFF. The CDR3 DNA follows: TGTGCCAGCAGGCCGAACCTCTCGGCCGGGGAGCTGTTTTTT.

V is TRBV6-2 or TRBV6-3 and J is TRBJ1-3, with D perhaps TRBD1 (6 bases). The CDR3 loop spans 15 amino acids. CDR1 and CDR2 from the germline V gene are MNHEY and SVGEGT. Trimming shortened V by 6 bases and J by 2 bases, and 14 bases separated the two germline ends. The CDR3 loop is CASSIGGNPGNTIYF. In nucleotides, the CDR3 is TGTGCCAGCAGCATAGGGGGAAACCCTGGAAACACCATATATTTT.

The chain combines TRBV7-3 with TRBJ2-2; the D gene is possibly TRBD2 (5 bases). Germline V gene data show CDR1 as SGHTA and CDR2 as FQGTGA. The ends were cut back, 7 bases at V and 6 bases at J, with 18 bases in the middle. This CDR3 spans 15 amino acids. The CDR3 coding sequence is TGTGCCAGCACCGAGTACGCCCTAGCTGCCGGGGAGCTGTTTTTT. It translates to CASTEYALAAGELFF.

This rearrangement joins TRBV24-1 to TRBJ1-1; no clear D. The CDR3 runs to 13 residues. V lost 7 bases, J lost 2 bases, and 10 bases lay in between. Looked up from germline, CDR1 is KGHDR and CDR2 is SFDVKD. The CDR3 DNA sequence: TGTGCCACCAGATCAACTACTAACACTGAAGCTTTCTTT. Amino acid sequence: CATRSTTNTEAFF.

This rearrangement joins TRBV12-5 to TRBJ2-5; 11 positions match TRBD2. Germline V gives CDR1 LGHNT, CDR2 FRNRAP. The CDR3 length is 15 residues. V lost 1 base to trimming and J lost 7 bases; unmatched junction nucleotides: 5. The CDR3: CASGLEGLAVGTQYF. For the CDR3, the DNA is TGTGCTAGTGGTTTGGAGGGACTAGCGGTCGGGACCCAGTACTTC.

The chain is built from TRBV28 and TRBJ2-2, with D maybe TRBD1 (5 bases). Germline assignment: CDR1 MDHEN and CDR2 SYDVKM. V was pared by 10 bases and J by 3 bases, with 21 bases between. The length of the CDR3 is 16 residues. The CDR3 sequence: CATRIGVKGDTGELFF. CDR3 in DNA: TGTGCCACCAGGATAGGGGTTAAAGGGGACACCGGGGAGCTGTTTTTT.